The entry below describes one T cell receptor (beta chain). Its antigen is undetermined. Sequenced by immunoSEQ multiplex PCR; TCRdb stores in-frame clones only, minus some. The sample contains about 770,000 clones, roughly 72% of which appear only once. This specimen comes from a study of shared clonotypes between healthy human individuals. The wider study: The donor pool was made up of a couple of women and three men aged 18 to 49.

Study-level results: A generally larger estimated richness was seen in naive subsets than in memory subsets.

The study separated CD4+ cells into CD45RA+ naive and CD45RA-negative memory subsets. The sequence was obtained from a woman in her twenties or thirties in good health. Material for sequencing was memory CD4+ T cells sorted from blood. Stated subset: CD45RA-negative fraction.

CDR3 loop: CASSQDSLNTEAFF. The CDR3 region has the DNA TGTGCCAGCAGCCAAGACAGCTTGAACACTGAAGCTTTCTTT. The genes are TRBV4-2 and TRBJ1-1; D is unresolved. The CDR3 runs to 14 residues. Deletions cut 0 bases from V and 0 bases from J, with 5 bases between. Germline CDR1 is LGHNA and CDR2 is YNFKEQ.